Sequencing of this T cell receptor (beta chain) was carried out in a study of T cell responses to AZD1222 COVID-19 vaccine. Study-level findings and limits: The peak T cell response came first, and repertoires were sampled only after it. Only 5 or 6 people who got AZD1222 tested seropositive at baseline.

The data were produced by immunoSEQ multiplex PCR, yet TCRdb's version contains in-frame clones alone and is incomplete. The sample lists roughly 150,000 clones, 90% occurring once. Trimming removed 4 bases from V and 2 bases from J, with 6 bases in between. CDR3 size: 12 residues. The germline V gene has CDR1 LGHDT and CDR2 YNNKEL (reference sequence). Note on this clone: Its specificity is unknown.

This specimen consisted of peripheral blood, obtained 28 days after the second AZD1222 dose. This sequence was found in an adult who received the AZD1222 COVID-19 vaccine. This rearrangement joins TRBV3-1 (or the pseudogene TRBV3-2) to TRBJ2-7; D uncertain. Here the CDR3 DNA reads TGTGCCAGCAGCCGCAGAGCCTACGAGCAGTACTTC. Translating it yields CASSRRAYEQYF.